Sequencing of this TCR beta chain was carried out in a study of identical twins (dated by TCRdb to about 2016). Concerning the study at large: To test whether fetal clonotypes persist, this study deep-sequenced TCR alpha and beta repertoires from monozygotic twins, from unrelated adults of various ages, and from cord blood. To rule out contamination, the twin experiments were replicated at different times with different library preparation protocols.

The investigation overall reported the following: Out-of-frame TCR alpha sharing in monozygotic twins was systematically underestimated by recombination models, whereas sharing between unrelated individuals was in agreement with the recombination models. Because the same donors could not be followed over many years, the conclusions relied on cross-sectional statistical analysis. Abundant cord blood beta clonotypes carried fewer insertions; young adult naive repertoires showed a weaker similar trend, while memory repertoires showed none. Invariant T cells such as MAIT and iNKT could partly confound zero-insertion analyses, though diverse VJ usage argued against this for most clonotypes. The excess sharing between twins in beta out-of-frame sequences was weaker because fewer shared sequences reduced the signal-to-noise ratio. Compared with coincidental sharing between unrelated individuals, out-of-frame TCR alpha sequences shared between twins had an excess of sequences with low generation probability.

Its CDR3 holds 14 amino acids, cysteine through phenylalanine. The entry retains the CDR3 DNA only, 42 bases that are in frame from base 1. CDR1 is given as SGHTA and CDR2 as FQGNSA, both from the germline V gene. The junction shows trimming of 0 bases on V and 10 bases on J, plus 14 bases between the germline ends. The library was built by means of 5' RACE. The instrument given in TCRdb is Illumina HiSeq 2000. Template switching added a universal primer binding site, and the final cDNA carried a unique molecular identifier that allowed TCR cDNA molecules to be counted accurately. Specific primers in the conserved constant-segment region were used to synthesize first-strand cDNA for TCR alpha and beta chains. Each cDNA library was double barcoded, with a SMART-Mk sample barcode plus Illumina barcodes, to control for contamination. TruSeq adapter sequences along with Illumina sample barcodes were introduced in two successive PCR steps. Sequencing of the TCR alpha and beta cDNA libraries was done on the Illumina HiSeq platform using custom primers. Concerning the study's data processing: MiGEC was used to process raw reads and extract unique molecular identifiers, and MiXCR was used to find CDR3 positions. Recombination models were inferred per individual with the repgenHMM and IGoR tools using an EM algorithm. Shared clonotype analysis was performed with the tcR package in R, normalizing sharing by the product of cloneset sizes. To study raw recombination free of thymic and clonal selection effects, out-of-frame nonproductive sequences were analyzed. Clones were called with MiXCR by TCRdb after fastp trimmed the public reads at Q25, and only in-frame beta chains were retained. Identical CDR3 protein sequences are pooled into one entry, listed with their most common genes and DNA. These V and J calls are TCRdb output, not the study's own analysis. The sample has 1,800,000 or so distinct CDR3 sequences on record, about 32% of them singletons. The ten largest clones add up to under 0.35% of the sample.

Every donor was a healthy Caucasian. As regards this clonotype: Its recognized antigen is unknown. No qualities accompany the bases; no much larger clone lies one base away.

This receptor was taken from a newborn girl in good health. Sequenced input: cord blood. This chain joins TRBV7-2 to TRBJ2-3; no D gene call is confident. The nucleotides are TGTGCCAGCAGCTTAGCGGAGAATTGGGATGCGCAGTATTTT. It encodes CASSLAENWDAQYF.